This T cell receptor (beta chain) originates from a study of blood T cell repertoires in COVID-19. At the level of the study: Specimens from acute and convalescent COVID-19 originated in the United States, Italy and Spain. Sources were T cells, B-cell-depleted T cells, or PBMCs; the material itself was cDNA or gDNA.

Germline CDR1 SGHRS, CDR2 YFSETQ. Trimming took 4 bases from V and 7 from J; bases not matched to a gene: 15. CDR3 length equals 16 residues. In the original processing: From reference gene primer amplification, estimates of nucleated cell counts were derived. Only in-frame clones appear in the TCRdb table, and some are missing; sequencing was by immunoSEQ multiplex PCR. Clonal size and the V and J genes are those of that table, whereas D and trimming came from the DNA. Altogether fewer than 110,000 clones are present, around 88% being singletons, with the ten largest covering about 3%. The chain uses TRBV5-1 and TRBJ2-7, with 9 positions matching TRBD2. Input material: peripheral blood. This clonotype was sampled from a human donor in a cohort sampled during active COVID-19. The CDR3 sequence is CASSDPTSGPLREQYF. For the CDR3, the DNA is TGCGCCAGCAGCGACCCGACTAGCGGACCCCTTCGTGAGCAGTACTTC.